This TCR beta chain was sequenced for a study of T cell clusters in autoimmune cytopenias. TRB amplification used around 260 ng of peripheral blood genomic DNA. The CDR3 covers 12 residues. The germline V gene encodes CDR1 LNHDA and CDR2 SQIVND (reference sequence). Multiplex touch-down PCR amplified TRB using TRB-A and TRB-B pools in one tube. TCRdb reprocessed the multiplex PCR reads and reports one entry per CDR3 protein, with no DNA. The table for this sample gives fewer than 8,500 distinct CDR3 sequences. Judged by frequency, this clonotype is medium-sized. The antigen is not known. Findings of the study overall: TRB repertoire shifts in secondary cytopenia and chronic lymphocytic leukemia mostly reflected lymphoma, not autoimmunity.

A further study also used this sample, focusing on T cell repertoires in aging, cancer and after chemotherapy.

V gene TRBV19 combines with J gene TRBJ2-1. The sequenced material came from peripheral blood. This TCR came from a human donor in good health. The CDR3 here is CASSILNLEQFF.